This is a list of T cell receptor beta chains from one sample in a study of early T cells in non-severe SARS-CoV-2 infection. One entry per CDR3 protein, called by TCRdb with MiXCR from the 5' RACE reads. This repertoire shows some 98,000 distinct CDR3 sequences, around 16% found once; its top ten account for about 1.3%. The sequenced material came from whole blood. The receptors originated from an adult who was a healthcare worker with PCR-confirmed SARS-CoV-2 infection or an uninfected control (not recorded which). Both conserved end residues are part of each CDR3. D genes are given only for firm matches. Size is stated for part of the rows, as once, few or many counts, or as a class when the clone is expanded.

clone_size: -
j_call: TRBJ1-2
v_call: TRBV28
d_call: -
cdr3_aa: CASSSPPRRDYGYTF
cdr3_nt: TGTGCCAGCAGTTCCCCTCCCCGAAGGGACTATGGCTACACCTTC

clone_size: few
j_call: TRBJ1-2
v_call: TRBV30
d_call: -
cdr3_aa: CAWSGTSYGYTF
cdr3_nt: TGTGCCTGGAGTGGGACAAGCTATGGCTACACCTTC

clone_size: -
j_call: TRBJ1-2
v_call: TRBV20-1
d_call: -
cdr3_aa: CSADRGFMAATNYGYTF
cdr3_nt: TGCAGTGCCGATCGAGGTTTCATGGCTGCCACTAACTATGGCTACACCTTC

clone_size: many
j_call: TRBJ2-1
v_call: TRBV20-1
d_call: TRBD2
cdr3_aa: CSARSPGLAGGDEQFF
cdr3_nt: TGCAGTGCTAGATCCCCGGGACTAGCGGGAGGGGATGAGCAGTTCTTC

clone_size: -
j_call: TRBJ2-7
v_call: TRBV9
d_call: -
cdr3_aa: CASSADGDTASYEQYF
cdr3_nt: TGTGCCAGCAGCGCTGATGGAGATACCGCCTCCTACGAGCAGTACTTC

clone_size: -
j_call: TRBJ2-3
v_call: TRBV5-4
d_call: TRBD1
cdr3_aa: CASSLPTGTGSDTQYF
cdr3_nt: TGTGCCAGCAGCCTTCCTACCGGGACAGGGTCAGATACGCAGTATTTT

clone_size: few
j_call: TRBJ2-5
v_call: TRBV12-3/TRBV12-4
d_call: TRBD2
cdr3_aa: CASSSTGGPQETQYF
cdr3_nt: TGTGCCAGCAGTTCTACGGGGGGGCCTCAAGAGACCCAGTACTTC

clone_size: many
j_call: TRBJ2-3
v_call: TRBV19
d_call: -
cdr3_aa: CASSILAVGGTDTQYF
cdr3_nt: TGTGCCAGTAGTATTTTGGCGGTCGGGGGCACAGATACGCAGTATTTT

clone_size: few
j_call: TRBJ2-7
v_call: TRBV27
d_call: -
cdr3_aa: CASSQGPLPYEQYF
cdr3_nt: TGTGCCAGCAGTCAAGGTCCTCTCCCCTACGAGCAGTACTTC

clone_size: few
j_call: TRBJ2-5
v_call: TRBV29-1
d_call: TRBD2
cdr3_aa: CSVETSGGQETQYF
cdr3_nt: TGCAGCGTTGAAACTAGCGGGGGACAAGAGACCCAGTACTTC

clone_size: -
j_call: TRBJ1-1
v_call: TRBV6-1
d_call: -
cdr3_aa: CASNPPVTEAFF
cdr3_nt: TGTGCCAGCAACCCTCCGGTCACTGAAGCTTTCTTT

clone_size: -
j_call: TRBJ2-3
v_call: TRBV18
d_call: -
cdr3_aa: CASSPPASDTQYF
cdr3_nt: TGTGCCAGCTCACCACCAGCATCAGATACGCAGTATTTT

clone_size: many
j_call: TRBJ1-4
v_call: TRBV12-3/TRBV12-4
d_call: -
cdr3_aa: CASSLESNEKLFF
cdr3_nt: TGTGCCAGCAGTTTAGAGTCTAATGAAAAACTGTTTTTT

clone_size: -
j_call: TRBJ1-2
v_call: TRBV29-1
d_call: -
cdr3_aa: CSVRTETYGYTF
cdr3_nt: TGCAGCGTGCGAACAGAGACCTATGGCTACACCTTC

clone_size: -
j_call: TRBJ1-2
v_call: TRBV19
d_call: -
cdr3_aa: CASNRPNYGYTF
cdr3_nt: TGTGCCAGTAACCGACCTAACTATGGCTACACCTTC

clone_size: -
j_call: TRBJ1-2
v_call: TRBV28
d_call: TRBD1
cdr3_aa: CASTGTGTYYGYTF
cdr3_nt: TGTGCCAGCACCGGGACAGGGACCTACTATGGCTACACCTTC